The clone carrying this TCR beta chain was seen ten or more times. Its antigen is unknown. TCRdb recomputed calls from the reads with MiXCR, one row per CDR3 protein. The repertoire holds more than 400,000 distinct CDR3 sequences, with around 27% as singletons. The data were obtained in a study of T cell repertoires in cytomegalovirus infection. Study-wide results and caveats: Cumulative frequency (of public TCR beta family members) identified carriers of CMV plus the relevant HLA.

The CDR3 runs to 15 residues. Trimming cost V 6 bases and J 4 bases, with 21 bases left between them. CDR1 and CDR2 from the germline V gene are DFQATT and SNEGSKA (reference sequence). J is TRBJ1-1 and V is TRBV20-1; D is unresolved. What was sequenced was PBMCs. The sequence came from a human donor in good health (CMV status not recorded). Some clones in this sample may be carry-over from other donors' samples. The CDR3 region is CSARTAAPSGTEAFF. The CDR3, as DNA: TGCAGTGCGAGAACCGCGGCACCCTCGGGCACTGAAGCTTTCTTT.